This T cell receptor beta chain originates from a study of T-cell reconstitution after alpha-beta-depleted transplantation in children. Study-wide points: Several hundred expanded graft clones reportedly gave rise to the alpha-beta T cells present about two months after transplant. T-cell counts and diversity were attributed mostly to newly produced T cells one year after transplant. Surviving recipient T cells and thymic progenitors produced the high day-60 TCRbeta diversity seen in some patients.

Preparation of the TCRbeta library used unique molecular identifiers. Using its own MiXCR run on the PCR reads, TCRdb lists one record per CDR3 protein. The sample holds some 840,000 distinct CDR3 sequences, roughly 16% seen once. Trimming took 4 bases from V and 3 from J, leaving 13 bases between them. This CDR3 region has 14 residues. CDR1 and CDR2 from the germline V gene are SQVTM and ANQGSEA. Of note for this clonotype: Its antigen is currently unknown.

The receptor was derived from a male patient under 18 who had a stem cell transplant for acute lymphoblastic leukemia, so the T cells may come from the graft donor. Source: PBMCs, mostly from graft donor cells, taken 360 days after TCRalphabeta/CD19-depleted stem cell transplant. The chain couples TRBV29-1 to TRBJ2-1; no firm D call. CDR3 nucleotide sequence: TGCAGCGTTGTTAGCCAAGACAACTACAATGAGCAGTTCTTC. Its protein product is CSVVSQDNYNEQFF.